These 20 T cell receptor beta chains originate from one sample sequenced in a study of blood T cell repertoires in COVID-19. Profiling relied on immunoSEQ multiplex PCR, and the TCRdb table lists in-frame clones only, not all of them. The sample carries around 250,000 clones, 88% recorded once. The sequencing input was PBMCs or T cells enriched from blood (not recorded which). Every receptor here comes from a woman in her 40s who had been exposed to COVID-19.

The chain joins TRBV3-1 (or the pseudogene TRBV3-2) to TRBJ1-2; 10 nucleotides match TRBD1. Germline V gene lookup returns CDR1 LGHDT and CDR2 YNNKEL (reference sequence). The CDR3 is 16 residues long. The ends lost 2 bases at V and 3 bases at J; junction bases unmatched: 6. The CDR3 is CASSQKGGTGDYGYTF. Here the CDR3 DNA reads TGTGCCAGCAGCCAAAAGGGGGGGACAGGGGACTATGGCTACACCTTC.

This chain links TRBV7-2 with TRBJ1-1; D is undetermined. V was cut by 3 bases and J by 2 bases, with 10 bases left in between. Germline V gene data show CDR1 as SGHTA and CDR2 as FQGNSA. This CDR3 spans 14 amino acids. This CDR3 reads CASSFYLINTEAFF. CDR3 nucleotide sequence: TGTGCCAGCAGCTTTTACCTAATAAACACTGAAGCTTTCTTT.

V usage is TRBV3-1 (or the pseudogene TRBV3-2) and J usage is TRBJ1-4; a weak D match, TRBD1 (5 bases). From germline, CDR1 is LGHDT and CDR2 YNNKEL (reference sequence). The germline V and J ends were trimmed by 4 bases and 2 bases, with 14 bases remaining between them. The CDR3 totals 16 residues. In nucleotides, the CDR3 is TGTGCCAGCAGCCCCCGGGGGGGAAAGACTAATGAAAAACTGTTTTTT. Translating it yields CASSPRGGKTNEKLFF.

The chain joins TRBV9 to TRBJ2-3; no definite D call. This CDR3 region has 12 residues. V lost 3 bases and J lost 3, with 5 bases in between. Per the germline V gene, CDR1 is SGDLS and CDR2 is YYNGEE. CDR3 bases: TGTGCCAGCAGCGCTACGACAGATACGCAGTATTTT. Protein sequence: CASSATTDTQYF. Full variable domain (missing parts from reference TRBV9 and TRBJ2-3): DSGVTQTPKHLITATGQRVTLRCSPRSGDLSVYWYQQSLDQGLQFLIQYYNGEERAKGNILERFSAQQFPDLHSELNLSSLELGDSALYFCASSATTDTQYFGPGTRLTVL.

The chain joins TRBV7-3 to TRBJ2-1, with D possibly being TRBD2 (6 bases). The V end was cut by 4 bases, the J end by 2 bases, with 12 bases between. CDR3 length: 15 residues. The germline V gene has CDR1 SGHTA and CDR2 FQGTGA. CDR3 nucleotide sequence: TGTGCCAGCAGCTCAAGGGGACTCCCCTACAATGAGCAGTTCTTC. Translating gives CASSSRGLPYNEQFF. The full variable domain, in which reference TRBV7-3 and TRBJ2-1 provide the parts outside the CDR3, is GAGVSQTPSNKVTEKGKYVELRCDPISGHTALYWYRQSLGQGPEFLIYFQGTGAADDSGLPNDRFFAVRPEGSVSTLKIQRTERGDSAVYLCASSSRGLPYNEQFFGPGTRLTVL.

The chain links TRBV19 to TRBJ2-7; 9 positions agree with TRBD1. The CDR3 extends over 14 amino acids. CDR1 is LNHDA and CDR2 is SQIVND in the germline V gene (reference sequence). V trimming: 5 bases; J trimming: 4 bases; junction bases outside the gene matches: 6. The CDR3 coding sequence is TGTGCCAGTAGTCTGGGACAGGGCTCTTACGAGCAGTACTTC. As protein: CASSLGQGSYEQYF.

The J gene is TRBJ2-5, the V gene TRBV28; 9 nucleotides agree with TRBD2. J gave up 5 bases and V 6 bases, and 13 bases lay outside the gene matches. This CDR3 has 16 residues. CDR1 MDHEN and CDR2 SYDVKM come from the germline V gene. The CDR3 DNA sequence: TGTGCCAGCAGCTCCCGGGGGGCGGGAGGGCCGGAGACCCAGTACTTC. This sequence encodes CASSSRGAGGPETQYF.

The V gene is TRBV10-3, the J gene TRBJ1-2, with a possible D match to TRBD1 (5 bases). Trimming pared 7 bases from V and 4 bases from J, leaving 16 bases between. This CDR3 is 14 amino acids long. Germline loops: CDR1 ENHRY, CDR2 SYGVKD. CDR3 sequence: CAINLGGTTYGYTF. The CDR3 bases are TGTGCCATCAATTTGGGGGGTACGACCTATGGCTACACCTTC.

The chain uses TRBV4-2 and TRBJ1-1; weak D call: TRBD1 (6 bases). Trimming took off 2 bases at V and 7 bases at J, with 17 bases between the two ends. The CDR3 sequence is 15 residues long. The germline V gene has CDR1 LGHNA and CDR2 YNFKEQ. CDR3 bases: TGTGCCAGCAGCCAACTAACAGGGACACCCAGTGAAGCTTTCTTT. This sequence encodes CASSQLTGTPSEAFF.

The genes are TRBV6-5 and TRBJ2-5, with unresolved D. V lost 0 bases and J lost 2, with 7 bases in between. CDR3 length: 14 amino acids. From germline, CDR1 is MNHEY and CDR2 SVGAGI. Here the CDR3 DNA reads TGTGCCAGCAGTTACTCGTCCTTTCAAGAGACCCAGTACTTC. The encoded protein is CASSYSSFQETQYF.

The chain joins TRBV6-5 to TRBJ1-3; D call uncertain. V was cut by 0 bases and J by 1 base, with 7 bases left in between. The CDR3 is 15 residues long. The V gene's germline CDR1 is MNHEY and CDR2 SVGAGI. CDR3 coding DNA: TGTGCCAGCAGTTACTCGGCAGGTTCTGGAAACACCATATATTTT. Its protein is CASSYSAGSGNTIYF.

The V gene is TRBV11-1, the J gene TRBJ2-5; 10 bases line up with TRBD1. The CDR3 runs 15 residues. The germline gives CDR1 SGHAT, CDR2 FQDESV (reference sequence). Losses at the gene ends were 7 bases for V and 4 bases for J; bases not matched to a gene: 9. Written as DNA, the CDR3 is TGTGCCAGCACTCCGGGACAGGGGTCTCCAGAGACCCAGTACTTC. It translates to CASTPGQGSPETQYF. Full variable domain (missing parts from reference TRBV11-1 and TRBJ2-5): EAEVAQSPRYKITEKSQAVAFWCDPISGHATLYWYRQILGQGPELLVQFQDESVVDDSQLPKDRFSAERLKGVDSTLKIQPAELGDSAMYLCASTPGQGSPETQYFGPGTRLLVL.

This clone was seen only once. The V and J genes are TRBV18 and TRBJ1-6; 9 bases are a match to TRBD1. Germline V gene lookup returns CDR1 KGHSH and CDR2 LQKENI. V shed 3 bases, J shed 5 bases, and the junction held 14 bases outside the gene matches. There are 19 residues in the CDR3. CDR3 coding DNA: TGTGCCAGCTCACCTACCGGGACAGGGAGTGGTGGGAATAATTCACCCCTCCACTTT. Its protein is CASSPTGTGSGGNNSPLHF.

The V and J genes are TRBV9 and TRBJ2-7; possible D gene TRBD1, 6 bases. V was clipped by 3 bases and J by 3 bases, with 7 bases between them. The V gene's germline CDR1 is SGDLS and CDR2 YYNGEE. This CDR3 is 12 amino acids long. The CDR3 sequence: CASSEQGYEQYV. The CDR3 region has the DNA TGTGCCAGCAGCGAACAGGGCTACGAGCAGTACGTC.

The CDR3 sequence is CASSQAMTANQPQHF. The CDR3, as DNA: TGTGCCAGCAGCCAAGCTATGACAGCTAATCAGCCCCAGCATTTT. This rearrangement joins TRBV3-1 (or the pseudogene TRBV3-2) to TRBJ1-5; tentatively, D is TRBD1 (5 bases). Trimming took 1 base from V and 4 from J, leaving 11 bases between them. The CDR3 covers 15 residues. Germline-derived CDR1 and CDR2 are LGHDT and YNNKEL (reference sequence).

The genes are TRBV7-8 and TRBJ1-1, with D unclear. The V end was cut by 2 bases, the J end by 1 base, with 11 bases between. Looked up from germline, CDR1 is SGHVS and CDR2 is FQNEAQ. This CDR3 is built from 15 residues. The CDR3 DNA reads TGTGCCAGCAGCTTATGGGAGTACAAGAACACTGAAGCTTTCTTT. Translated: CASSLWEYKNTEAFF.

In this sample, this clone turned up once. The chain is built from TRBV6-5 and TRBJ1-2; 7 bases align to TRBD1. Per the germline V gene, CDR1 is MNHEY and CDR2 is SVGAGI. V lost 6 bases, J lost 4 bases, and 2 bases stayed unmatched. CDR3 length equals 12 residues. This chain's CDR3 is CASSRQGYGYTF. The CDR3 DNA is TGTGCCAGCAGCAGACAGGGCTATGGCTACACCTTC.

The V gene is TRBV5-1, the J gene TRBJ2-1, with a possible D match to TRBD1 (5 bases). Trimming shortened V by 2 bases and J by 9 bases, and 9 bases separated the two germline ends. Germline assignment: CDR1 SGHRS and CDR2 YFSETQ. The CDR3 extends over 12 amino acids. For the CDR3, the DNA is TGCGCCAGCAGCTTTGACAGAAGTGAGCAGTTCTTC. Its translation: CASSFDRSEQFF.

The J gene is TRBJ2-1, the V gene TRBV7-2; D not resolved. Trimming shortened V by 3 bases and J by 2 bases, and 11 bases separated the two germline ends. The CDR3 runs to 15 residues. Germline-derived CDR1 and CDR2 are SGHTA and FQGNSA. The CDR3 loop is CASSLSSRTYNEQFF. The DNA of the CDR3 is TGTGCCAGCAGCTTGTCCTCCAGGACCTACAATGAGCAGTTCTTC.

V usage is TRBV7-2 and J usage is TRBJ1-6; D remains ambiguous. The V gene's germline CDR1 is SGHTA and CDR2 FQGNSA. With 3 bases removed from V and 14 bases from J, the gap between germline ends came to 14 bases. CDR3 length equals 13 residues. Here the CDR3 reads CASSFVGKAALHF. In nucleotides, the CDR3 is TGTGCCAGCAGCTTTGTGGGAAAAGCGGCCCTCCACTTT.